This TCR beta chain stems from a study of cytomegalovirus exposure and HLA in healthy donors. Whole-study context: A prior analysis found roughly 110 million unique TCR beta sequences from 170 million or so T cells.

Study-level results: High sensitivity and specificity were reportedly achieved when the classifier diagnosed cytomegalovirus status. About 87% or about 30% of the time was how often most TCR beta V segments were productive, according to an earlier analysis.

It was with 60 Vbeta and 13 Jbeta primers that the PCR ran. In the original analysis: Unique TCR beta chains numbered approximately 80 million in a later analysis, with about 9.9 million shared. The protocol was immunoSEQ multiplex PCR, while the TCRdb copy is restricted to in-frame clones and leaves out a portion. V, J and clone size are those of that table, while D and trimming were read from the DNA. Counted here are about 130,000 clones, approximately 87% occurring once; the ten biggest clones make up about 19%. Notes on this clone: The antigen is undetermined.

V lost 0 bases to trimming and J lost 5 bases, with 19 bases between them. There are 17 residues in the CDR3. The germline V gene has CDR1 SGHDN and CDR2 FVKESK. The specimen sequenced was PBMCs. This chain uses TRBV14 with TRBJ1-1; the D is unclear. The source of this sequence is a man between 18 and 29 years old in good health and CMV-seropositive. For the CDR3, the DNA is TGTGCCAGCAGCCAAGAATCAACCTACGTGTACGGGACTGAAGCTTTCTTT. Translated, it gives CASSQESTYVYGTEAFF.